This is a list of T cell receptor beta chains from one sample in a study of blood T cell repertoires in COVID-19. Generated by immunoSEQ multiplex PCR, the TCRdb table keeps only in-frame clones and is missing some. The table lists approximately 190,000 clones, 82% of them singletons. Material for sequencing was peripheral blood. The receptors derive from a woman aged 55-70 years with COVID-19, enrolled during active disease. Each CDR3 is given with its conserved first and last residue. The D gene is left open where the match is weak. The size entry is marked missing in some rows and otherwise reads once, few, many or a size class.

J: TRBJ2-1
V: TRBV27
size: NA
D: NA
DNA: TGTGCCAGCAGTTTATCGGGCCATAGCGGCGATGAGCAGTTCTTC
CDR3: CASSLSGHSGDEQFF

J: TRBJ2-3
V: TRBV4-1
size: NA
D: NA
DNA: TGCGCCAGCAGCCAAGGATCGCGTGTTACGCAGTATTTT
CDR3: CASSQGSRVTQYF

J: TRBJ2-3
V: TRBV7-3
size: NA
D: NA
DNA: TGTGCCAGCAGCGTTTACTATGGTACGCAGTATTTT
CDR3: CASSVYYGTQYF

J: TRBJ2-1
V: TRBV4-1
size: NA
D: NA
DNA: TGCGCCAGCAGCCAAGCGGAGTCCTACAATGAGCAGTTCTTC
CDR3: CASSQAESYNEQFF

J: TRBJ2-1
V: TRBV6-5
size: NA
D: TRBD1
DNA: TGTGCCAGCAGAACCGGGACAGCATACAATGAGCAGTTCTTC
CDR3: CASRTGTAYNEQFF

J: TRBJ1-2
V: TRBV19
size: NA
D: TRBD1
DNA: TGTGCCAGTAGTCCAGAGGGAGACAGGGGGCGAAAGGACTATGGCTACACCTTC
CDR3: CASSPEGDRGRKDYGYTF

J: TRBJ2-1
V: TRBV7-9
size: NA
D: TRBD2
DNA: TGTGCCAGCAGACCTGGCGGGAGAGTTTACAATGAGCAGTTCTTC
CDR3: CASRPGGRVYNEQFF

J: TRBJ2-1
V: TRBV10-3
size: NA
D: NA
DNA: TGTGCCCCGACAGAGTACAATGAGCAGTTCTTC
CDR3: CAPTEYNEQFF

J: TRBJ2-1
V: TRBV18
size: NA
D: TRBD1
DNA: TGTGCCAGCTCACCACGCGCCAGGGGGTACAATGAGCAGTTCTTC
CDR3: CASSPRARGYNEQFF

J: TRBJ2-7
V: TRBV6-5
size: few
D: TRBD1
DNA: TGTGCCAGCAGTTACGGGGGGACAGGGAGAGGCGAGCAGTACTTC
CDR3: CASSYGGTGRGEQYF

J: TRBJ1-4
V: TRBV19
size: NA
D: NA
DNA: TGTGCCAGTAGTAACCCAGGGAAACTGTTTTTT
CDR3: CASSNPGKLFF

J: TRBJ2-1
V: TRBV7-3
size: NA
D: NA
DNA: TGTGCCAGCAGCTTAACAGGAGGGACTTACAATGAGCAGTTCTTC
CDR3: CASSLTGGTYNEQFF

J: TRBJ1-2
V: TRBV28
size: NA
D: NA
DNA: TGTGCCAGCAGTTTCCTACAGGGATATGGCTACACCTTC
CDR3: CASSFLQGYGYTF

J: TRBJ2-3
V: TRBV4-3
size: NA
D: TRBD1
DNA: TGCGCCAGCAGCCCTACGACAGGGCTCGGGGTGGGTGCGCAGTATTTT
CDR3: CASSPTTGLGVGAQYF

J: TRBJ2-5
V: TRBV2
size: NA
D: TRBD1
DNA: TGTGCCAGCAGGGCCGGGACAGGAAGGCTGGAGACCCAGTACTTC
CDR3: CASRAGTGRLETQYF

J: TRBJ2-3
V: TRBV7-9
size: NA
D: TRBD2
DNA: TGTGCCAGCGAACTAGCGGGCACAGATACGCAGTATTTT
CDR3: CASELAGTDTQYF

J: TRBJ2-2
V: TRBV18
size: NA
D: NA
DNA: TGTGCCAGCTCACCACGGACAGAACCCAAAAACACCGGGGAGCTGTTTTTT
CDR3: CASSPRTEPKNTGELFF

J: TRBJ2-7
V: TRBV6-6
size: NA
D: NA
DNA: TGTGCCAGCTCCCTGGCAAGTTCCTACGAGCAGTACTTC
CDR3: CASSLASSYEQYF

J: TRBJ2-3
V: TRBV3-1/TRBV3-2
size: NA
D: NA
DNA: TGTGCCAGCAGCCCTAGACAGGGAGGCGCAGATACGCAGTATTTT
CDR3: CASSPRQGGADTQYF